Shown below are 7 T cell receptor beta chains from a single sample sequenced in a study of blood T cell repertoires in COVID-19 (dated by TCRdb to the early 2020s). Library preparation employed the immunoSEQ multiplex PCR assay. What TCRdb holds here is the immuneACCESS table cut down to in-frame rearrangements. Part of the clones is not present; checked against another copy, under half of the missing clones reflect an unresolved V gene, and the others are unexplained. For this sample the table gives roughly 100,000 clones, of which just over 85% were detected only once. About 3% of the sample is in the top ten clones. The sample consisted of peripheral blood. These receptors originate from a human donor in a cohort sampled during active COVID-19.

This chain uses TRBV7-2 with TRBJ2-3; 10 positions agree with TRBD2. V lost 5 bases and J lost 2; bases outside the gene matches: 7. Germline CDR1 is SGHTA and CDR2 is FQGNSA. This CDR3 has 16 amino acids. The DNA for the CDR3 is TGTGCCAGCAGCCCGATAGGGACTAGCGACACAGATACGCAGTATTTT. Protein sequence: CASSPIGTSDTDTQYF.

The rearrangement joins TRBV11-2 to TRBJ1-4; D is ambiguous. This CDR3 contains 18 residues. Trimming took off 5 bases at V and 6 bases at J, with 25 bases between the two ends. CDR1 and CDR2 from the germline V gene are SGHAT and FQNNGV. CDR3 in amino acids: CASSHSTSVQAAYEKLFF. The CDR3 coding sequence is TGTGCCAGCAGCCACTCCACTTCTGTCCAAGCTGCGTATGAAAAACTGTTTTTT.

This chain links TRBV29-1 with TRBJ1-1; 8 positions match TRBD1. Trimming took 4 bases from V and 5 from J; bases not matched to a gene: 6. The CDR3 totals 13 residues. Germline CDR1 and CDR2: SQVTM and ANQGSEA. The CDR3 here is CSVGLDRVTEAFF. For the CDR3, the DNA is TGCAGCGTTGGATTGGACAGGGTGACTGAAGCTTTCTTT.

The chain recombines TRBV19 with TRBJ2-3; 12 bases are a match to TRBD2. The CDR3 consists of 16 residues. CDR1 and CDR2 (germline): LNHDA, SQIVND (reference sequence). The V segment lost 5 bases and the J segment 2 bases; nucleotides outside the gene matches: 5. The CDR3 loop reads CASSVLAGGTTDTQYF. In DNA form, the CDR3 reads TGTGCCAGTAGTGTCCTAGCGGGGGGGACCACAGATACGCAGTATTTT.

The V gene is TRBV18, the J gene TRBJ2-7, with 9 bases lining up with TRBD1. Germline CDR1 reads KGHSH; CDR2 reads LQKENI. V was clipped by 3 bases and J by 8 bases; unmatched bases: 8. The CDR3 loop spans 14 amino acids. The DNA of the CDR3 is TGTGCCAGCTCACCCTTACCGGGACAGGGTAAGCAGTACTTC. Translation gives CASSPLPGQGKQYF.

The genes are TRBV5-6 and TRBJ1-6; possibly TRBD1 for D (6 bases). This CDR3 is built from 13 residues. Deletions cut 4 bases from V and 12 bases from J, with 14 bases between. Germline lookup yields CDR1 SGHDT and CDR2 YYEEEE. CDR3 amino acids: CASSAQGIQPLHF. The CDR3 nucleotides are TGTGCCAGCAGCGCACAGGGAATTCAACCCCTCCACTTT.

This clone was observed a single time. The chain has TRBV5-1 and TRBJ2-6; 7 bases line up with TRBD1. The CDR3 is 19 amino acids. Germline lookup yields CDR1 SGHRS and CDR2 YFSETQ. V shed 0 bases and J 0 bases; nucleotides not matched to a gene: 9. Written as DNA, the CDR3 is TGCGCCAGCAGCTTGGGGACAGGTTATAGGGTCTCTGGGGCCAACGTCCTGACTTTC. This sequence encodes CASSLGTGYRVSGANVLTF. Drawing the rest from reference TRBV5-1 and TRBJ2-6, the complete variable domain is KAGVTQTPRYLIKTRGQQVTLSCSPISGHRSVSWYQQTPGQGLQFLFEYFSETQRNKGNFPGRFSGRQFSNSRSEMNVSTLELGDSALYLCASSLGTGYRVSGANVLTFGAGSRLTVL.